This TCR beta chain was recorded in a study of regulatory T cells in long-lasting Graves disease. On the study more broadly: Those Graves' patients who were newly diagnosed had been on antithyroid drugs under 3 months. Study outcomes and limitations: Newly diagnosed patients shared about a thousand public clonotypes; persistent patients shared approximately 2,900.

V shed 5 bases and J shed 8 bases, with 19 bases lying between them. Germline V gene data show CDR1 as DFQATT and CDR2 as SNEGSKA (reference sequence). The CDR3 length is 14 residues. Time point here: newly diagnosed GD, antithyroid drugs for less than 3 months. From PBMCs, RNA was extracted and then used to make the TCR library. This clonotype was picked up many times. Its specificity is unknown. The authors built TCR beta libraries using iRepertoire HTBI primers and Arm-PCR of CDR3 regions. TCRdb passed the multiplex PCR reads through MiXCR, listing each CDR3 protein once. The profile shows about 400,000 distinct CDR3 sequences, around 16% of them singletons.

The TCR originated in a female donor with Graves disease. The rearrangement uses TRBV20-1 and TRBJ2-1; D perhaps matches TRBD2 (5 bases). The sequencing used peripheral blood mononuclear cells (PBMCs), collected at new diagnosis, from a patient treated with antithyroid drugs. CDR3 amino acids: CSALAQIGGHEQFF. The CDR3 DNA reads TGCAGTGCTCTAGCTCAGATAGGCGGCCATGAGCAGTTCTTC.